These T cell receptor beta chains were read from a single sample in a study of preoperative IRX-2 immunotherapy in early breast cancer. Some clones are missing from TCRdb's copy, which holds only in-frame ones; the method was immunoSEQ multiplex PCR. The sample contains 60,000 or so clones, 94% of which appear only once. This material was acquired from a patient treated with IRX-2 immunotherapy. Source of these receptors: a human donor with breast cancer. Each CDR3 is given without its conserved first and last residue.

TRBV6-1	TRBJ2-7	ASSVLHYEQY
TRBV6-6	TRBJ2-7	ASNPDLAGAEQY
TRBV28	TRBJ2-5	AASKAGALETQY
TRBV6-5	TRBJ2-5	ASSYPGAGETQY
TRBV7-2	TRBJ1-1	ASSLELIVGEAF
TRBV11-3	TRBJ2-7	ASSLGRNYEQY
TRBV29-1	TRBJ2-7	SVEGGLAGGNEQY
TRBV7-2	TRBJ2-5	ASEIEGTMGETQY
TRBV30	TRBJ1-2	AWKGGLANYGYT
TRBV6-1	TRBJ1-5	ASSEASLNQPQH
TRBV13	TRBJ1-2	ASSLAGGYGYT
TRBV11-3	TRBJ2-7	ASSLMADREQY
TRBV10-3	TRBJ1-1	ASGQSEAF
TRBV28	TRBJ1-2	AWQGTGDGYT
TRBV4-3	TRBJ2-5	ASSQDGGGTSKETQY
TRBV30	TRBJ2-7	AWSVLGFHEQY
TRBV6-6	TRBJ2-1	ASSYGSRTSGEQF
TRBV19	TRBJ1-2	ASSLSYGYT
TRBV6-5	TRBJ2-3	ASSYSGFKEADTQY
TRBV5-1	TRBJ2-7	ASSLGTADYEQY
TRBV27	TRBJ2-1	ASSSRAYYYNEQF
TRBV7-2	TRBJ2-5	ASSLNGPTQY
TRBV6-1	TRBJ2-1	ASSDRLGAYNEQF
TRBV28	TRBJ1-5	ASSDLRQADSNQPQH
TRBV18	TRBJ2-3	ASSPQEGRGTQY
TRBV6-6	TRBJ1-5	ASSNRDGYQPQH
TRBV21-1	TRBJ2-1	ASSRAAEQF
TRBV7-2	TRBJ2-3	ASSPLTSGGLSQY
TRBV30	TRBJ1-6	AWNAETNSPLH
TRBV7-3	TRBJ2-3	ASSLGLASDTQY
TRBV11-1	TRBJ2-7	ASSQRGGHEQY
TRBV19	TRBJ1-4	ASTAGTGDEKLF
TRBV9	TRBJ1-2	ASSVALVNYGYT
TRBV28	TRBJ2-1	ASSLSGASYNEQF
TRBV6-1	TRBJ1-1	ASPVGQVNTEAF
TRBV5-4	TRBJ2-1	ASSLVGSGDRQF
TRBV19	TRBJ1-2	ASSPRTSYGYT
TRBV5-6	TRBJ2-1	ASSFAPRSSYNEQF
TRBV7-6	TRBJ1-6	ASSLPGEASPLH
TRBV7-2	TRBJ2-7	ASRITSGAQSEQY
TRBV29-1	TRBJ2-3	SLRGAGSSTDTQY
TRBV18	TRBJ2-5	ASSPTERKQETQY
TRBV5-1	TRBJ1-6	ASSLGVNSPLH
TRBV6-5	TRBJ1-2	ASSYSEGTNYGYT
TRBV27	TRBJ2-2	ASSPGTDTGELF